This TCR beta chain was recovered during a study of response to subunit inactivated influenza vaccine. Study-level points and caveats: Each seasonal influenza vaccination, the authors suggested, recruits few new T cells.

TCRdb re-analysed the RT-PCR reads in MiXCR, keeping a single row per CDR3 protein. The sample has about 700,000 distinct CDR3 sequences, 11% to 15% seen once. As regards this clonotype: Its antigen is currently unknown.

CDR1 is MNHEY, CDR2 SVGEGT, per germline. The germline V and J ends were trimmed by 2 bases and 5 bases, with 13 bases remaining between them. The CDR3 extends over 15 amino acids. This sequence was found in a man aged 50 or older who received an inactivated influenza vaccine. This chain connects TRBV6-2 or TRBV6-3 to TRBJ1-5; perhaps TRBD1 as D (6 bases). This specimen consisted of PBMCs from blood, obtained 14 to 15 days before vaccination. The CDR3 loop reads CASSYPDGGDQPQHF. CDR3 DNA sequence: TGTGCCAGCAGTTACCCCGATGGGGGCGATCAGCCCCAGCATTTT.